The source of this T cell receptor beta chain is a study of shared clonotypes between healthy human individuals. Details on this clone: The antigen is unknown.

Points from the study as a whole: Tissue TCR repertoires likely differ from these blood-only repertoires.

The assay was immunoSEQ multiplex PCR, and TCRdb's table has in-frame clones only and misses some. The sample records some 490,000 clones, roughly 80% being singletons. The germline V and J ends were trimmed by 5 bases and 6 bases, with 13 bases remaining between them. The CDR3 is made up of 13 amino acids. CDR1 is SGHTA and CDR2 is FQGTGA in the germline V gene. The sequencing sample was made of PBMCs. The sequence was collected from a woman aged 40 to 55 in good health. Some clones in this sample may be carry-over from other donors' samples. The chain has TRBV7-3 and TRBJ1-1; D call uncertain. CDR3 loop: CASSQPGVSEAFF. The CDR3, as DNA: TGTGCCAGCAGCCAACCGGGTGTTTCTGAAGCTTTCTTT.